The T cell receptor beta chain under discussion was sequenced for a study of PD-1 blockade in classical Hodgkin lymphoma. V was cut by 0 bases and J by 5 bases, with 13 bases left in between. The CDR3 has 15 amino acids. Germline V gives CDR1 LNHNV, CDR2 YYDKDF (reference sequence). Libraries were prepared by immunoSEQ multiplex PCR; TCRdb keeps only in-frame clonotypes and omits some of them. The sample comprises over 20,000 clones, around three quarters of which are singletons, and roughly a sixth rests with the top ten. Study results and caveats: Patients who responded completely had about the same baseline diversity as newly diagnosed patients.

Autologous stem cell transplantation was followed by relapse in every patient, and brentuximab vedotin exposure varied. Regarding this clone: Its cognate antigen is unknown.

The origin of this receptor is a human donor with classical Hodgkin lymphoma. The chain carries TRBV15 and TRBJ1-1, with D perhaps matching TRBD1 (6 bases). The sequencing here drew on peripheral blood mononuclear cells (PBMCs), taken before the second cycle of nivolumab. The DNA of the CDR3 is TGTGCCACCAGCAGAGATTTAGGGGGGTGGACTGAAGCTTTCTTT. It codes for CATSRDLGGWTEAFF.